The text below deals with one TCR beta chain. The target antigen is unknown. This sample includes further DNA sequences coding for the same CDR3. This entry comes from a study of shared clonotypes between healthy human individuals. Study overall: Used for every donor were three CD4 naive, three CD4 memory, two CD8 naive and one CD8 memory plate.

CDR1 is SNHLY and CDR2 is FYNNEI in the germline V gene. Deletions cut 5 bases from V and 2 bases from J, with 7 bases between. The CDR3 has 12 residues. The authors split each subset's genomic DNA evenly across several immunoSEQ plates. The repertoire was sequenced with immunoSEQ multiplex PCR; TCRdb's copy has only in-frame clones and lacks some. This sample yields fewer than 400,000 clones, of which less than 85% are seen a single time; about 9.3% belongs to the top ten. General study points: Around 5.3% of naive CD4 clonotypes were shared across a few donors. Clonotypes shared by all four sorted-subset donors had higher generation probabilities than non-shared clonotypes.

The gene calls are TRBV2 and TRBJ2-7, with D possibly matching TRBD1 (6 bases). This TCR came from a man younger than 45 in good health. The source material was memory CD4+ T cells sorted from blood. Subset given: CD45RA-negative fraction. The CDR3 protein is CASSQGTYEQYF. The DNA for the CDR3 is TGTGCCAGCAGTCAGGGGACCTACGAGCAGTACTTC. The whole variable domain, filled in from reference TRBV2 and TRBJ2-7, reads EPEVTQTPSHQVTQMGQEVILRCVPISNHLYFYWYRQILGQKVEFLVSFYNNEISEKSEIFDDQFSVERPDGSNFTLKIRSTKLEDSAMYFCASSQGTYEQYFGPGTRLTVT.